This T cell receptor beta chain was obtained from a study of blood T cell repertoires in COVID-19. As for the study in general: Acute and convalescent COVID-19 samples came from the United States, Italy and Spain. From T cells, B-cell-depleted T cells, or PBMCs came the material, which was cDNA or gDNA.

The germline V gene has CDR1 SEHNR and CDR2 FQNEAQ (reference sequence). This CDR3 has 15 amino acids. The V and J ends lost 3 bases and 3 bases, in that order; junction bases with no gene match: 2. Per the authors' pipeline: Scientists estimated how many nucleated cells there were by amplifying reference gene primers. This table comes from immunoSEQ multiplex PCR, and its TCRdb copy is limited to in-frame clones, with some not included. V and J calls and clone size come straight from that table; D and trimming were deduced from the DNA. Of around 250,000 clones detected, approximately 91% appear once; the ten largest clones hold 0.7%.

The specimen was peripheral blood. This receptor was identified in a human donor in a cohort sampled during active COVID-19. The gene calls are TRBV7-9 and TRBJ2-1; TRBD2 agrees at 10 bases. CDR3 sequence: CASSLQRGGYNEQFF. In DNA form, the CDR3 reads TGTGCCAGCAGCTTGCAGCGGGGGGGCTACAATGAGCAGTTCTTC.